The 26 T cell receptor beta chains in this list originate from one sample, sequenced in a study of control samples from healthy donors and cancer patients. Sequencing used immunoSEQ multiplex PCR; TCRdb keeps in-frame clones, though not all of them. The table lists 90,000 to 150,000 clones, about nine tenths of them singletons, with about 7.2% in the top ten. The sequencing sample was made of blood. These receptors were obtained from a woman aged 18-29 years in good health.

The genes are TRBV4-3 and TRBJ2-3; possible D gene TRBD1, 7 bases. The ends were cut back, 0 bases at V and 4 bases at J, with 17 bases in the middle. Germline loops: CDR1 LGHNA, CDR2 YSLEER. The CDR3 is made up of 17 amino acids. The CDR3 sequence is CASSQDVGGGYADTQYF. CDR3 sequence (DNA): TGCGCCAGCAGCCAAGATGTTGGAGGGGGCTACGCAGATACGCAGTATTTT.

The gene calls are TRBV6-2 or TRBV6-3 and TRBJ1-1; 9 bases agree with TRBD1. V trimming: 5 bases; J trimming: 6 bases; junction bases outside the gene matches: 13. Germline values: CDR1 MNHEY, CDR2 SVGEGT. There are 16 residues in the CDR3. DNA of the CDR3: TGTGCCAGCAGTCCCAGGGACAGGGATCAACCGGCTGAAGCTTTCTTT. Translation gives CASSPRDRDQPAEAFF.

The genes are TRBV11-3 and TRBJ2-3; possible D gene TRBD2, 6 bases. CDR1 and CDR2 (germline): SGHNT, YENEEA. V lost 5 bases and J lost 1, with 10 bases in between. This CDR3 contains 14 residues. CDR3 amino acids: CASSPGRGTDTQYF. For the CDR3, the DNA is TGTGCCAGCAGCCCCGGGAGAGGCACAGATACGCAGTATTTT.

This chain uses TRBV6-5 with TRBJ1-2; 7 nucleotides align to TRBD1. CDR1 is MNHEY and CDR2 is SVGAGI in the germline V gene. The CDR3 totals 15 residues. J gave up 1 base and V 6 bases, and 8 bases lay outside the gene matches. The chain's CDR3 is CASSSPGQYNYGYTF. The CDR3 nucleotides are TGTGCCAGCAGCTCCCCGGGACAGTATAACTATGGCTACACCTTC.

The chain is built from TRBV6-1 and TRBJ2-1, with a weak D call TRBD1 (6 bases). The CDR3 spans 18 residues. The V and J ends lost 0 bases and 8 bases respectively, with 23 bases between them. Per germline, CDR1 MNHNS and CDR2 SASEGT. In DNA form, the CDR3 reads TGTGCCAGCAGTGAAGCGGGGGAACCTACAGGGTTCGGGGATGAGCAGTTCTTC. Encoded protein: CASSEAGEPTGFGDEQFF.

The chain links TRBV11-1 to TRBJ2-3; 11 bases line up with TRBD2. Germline lookup yields CDR1 SGHAT and CDR2 FQDESV (reference sequence). This CDR3 region has 16 residues. With 5 bases clipped from V and 4 bases from J, the junction kept 8 bases outside the gene matches. Here the CDR3 DNA reads TGTGCCAGCAGCCCTACACTAGCGGGGGCGCCAGATACGCAGTATTTT. It codes for CASSPTLAGAPDTQYF.

The chain recombines TRBV12-3 or TRBV12-4 with TRBJ1-4; D gene ambiguous. Trimming removed 7 bases from V and 8 bases from J, with 14 bases in between. The CDR3 spans 13 residues. Here the CDR3 reads CASNSGRGEKLFF. In DNA, the CDR3 is TGTGCCAGCAACTCTGGACGCGGGGAAAAACTGTTTTTT.

This clone turned up a few times. Given the absence of the conserved phenylalanine or tryptophan at the CDR3 end, a read error is likely. The limits of the CDR3 on the DNA are not certain, so only TCRdb's listed CDR3 is given. V gene TRBV11-1 combines with J gene TRBJ1-1; the DNA was not compared with TRBD1, the D call given in the table. 11 amino acids form the CDR3, both terminal residues included. Per germline, CDR1 SGHAT and CDR2 FQDESV (reference sequence). This chain's CDR3 is CASSLEGRGGL.

This rearrangement joins TRBV4-3 to TRBJ1-2; possible D gene TRBD1, 5 bases. Germline assignment: CDR1 LGHNA and CDR2 YSLEER. This CDR3 has 15 residues. V gave up 4 bases and J gave up 4 bases, with 16 bases separating them. CDR3 sequence (DNA): TGCGCCAGCAGCCCGGATCAGTGGGACTTCTATGGCTACACCTTC. Translation gives CASSPDQWDFYGYTF.

The V gene is TRBV4-1, the J gene TRBJ1-1; possibly TRBD1 for D (5 bases). Deletions cut 4 bases from V and 4 bases from J, with 7 bases between. Germline CDR1 MGHRA, CDR2 YSYEKL. The CDR3 is made up of 12 amino acids. CDR3 in DNA: TGCGCCAGCAGCCTCAGGGTCACTGAAGCTTTCTTT. Its protein product is CASSLRVTEAFF.

The chain carries TRBV2 and TRBJ2-5; TRBD2 matches at 8 bases. The CDR3 spans 14 residues. J gave up 5 bases and V 6 bases, and 8 bases lay outside the gene matches. Per the germline V gene, CDR1 is SNHLY and CDR2 is FYNNEI. The CDR3 DNA follows: TGTGCCAGCAGGTCAGCGGGAGTGGGGGAGACCCAGTACTTC. It codes for CASRSAGVGETQYF.

The chain carries TRBV10-2 and TRBJ2-7; TRBD2 matches 14 bases. The CDR3 is made up of 15 amino acids. Unmatched junction bases numbered 5, after V lost 4 bases and J lost 6 bases. Germline CDR1 is WSHSY and CDR2 is SAAADI. In DNA, the CDR3 is TGCGCCAGCAGTGGGGGGACTAGCGGGAGCGCCGAGCAGTACTTC. Its protein is CASSGGTSGSAEQYF.

This rearrangement joins TRBV28 to TRBJ1-1; tentative D call: TRBD1 (5 bases). This CDR3 has 18 residues. Germline loops: CDR1 MDHEN, CDR2 SYDVKM. Trimming removed 3 bases at V and 7 bases at J, with 27 bases between. Written as DNA, the CDR3 is TGTGCCAGCAGTTTCCAGGGAGGGAGACCCTCGGCGTCACTTGAAGCTTTCTTT. This gives the protein CASSFQGGRPSASLEAFF.

The CDR3 DNA reads TGTGCCTGGAGTGTAAGCGGGAGGACAAATACGCAGTATTTT. It translates to CAWSVSGRTNTQYF. This sequence joins TRBV30 and TRBJ2-3, with 9 positions matching TRBD2. Germline V lookup: CDR1 GTSNPN, CDR2 SVGIG (reference sequence). The CDR3 spans 14 residues. The V and J ends lost 0 bases and 7 bases, in that order; junction bases with no gene match: 5. Supplemented by reference TRBV30 and TRBJ2-3, the full variable domain reads SQTIHQWPATLVQPVGSPLSLECTVEGTSNPNLYWYRQAAGRGLQLLFYSVGIGQISSEVPQNLSASRPQDRQFILSSKKLLLSDSGFYLCAWSVSGRTNTQYFGPGTRLTVL.

The CDR3 bases are TGCGCCAGCAGCTTGATTCCAGGGGTCCCGCGGGAGACCCAGTACTTC. Translated, it gives CASSLIPGVPRETQYF. This rearrangement joins TRBV5-1 to TRBJ2-5, with a tentative D call TRBD1 (6 bases). This CDR3 is 16 amino acids long. Trimming left V 1 base short and J 5 bases short, with 18 bases between. Germline V lookup: CDR1 SGHRS, CDR2 YFSETQ.

The V and J genes are TRBV6-5 and TRBJ1-2; a possible D gene is TRBD1 (6 bases). CDR1 is MNHEY, CDR2 SVGAGI, per germline. Trimming pared 2 bases from V and 2 bases from J, leaving 9 bases between. The CDR3 is made up of 14 amino acids. DNA for the CDR3: TGTGCCAGCAGTTACATGCAGGGGAACTATGGCTACACCTTC. Its protein product is CASSYMQGNYGYTF.

CDR3 coding DNA: TGTGCCAGCAGTACTGGGACAGCCTCGGGGACCCAGTACTTC. Translated, it gives CASSTGTASGTQYF. V usage is TRBV7-2 and J usage is TRBJ2-5; 7 bases are shared with TRBD1. CDR3 length: 14 amino acids. V shed 6 bases and J 7 bases; nucleotides not matched to a gene: 11. Germline V gene sequence: CDR1 SGHTA, CDR2 FQGNSA.

V is TRBV19 and J is TRBJ2-1; 8 positions match TRBD2. The CDR3 sequence is 14 residues long. Germline V gives CDR1 LNHDA, CDR2 SQIVND (reference sequence). V gave up 5 bases and J gave up 6 bases; unmatched junction bases: 6. The CDR3 is CASSPGGEVNEQFF. CDR3 nucleotide sequence: TGTGCCAGTAGTCCGGGGGGGGAAGTCAATGAGCAGTTCTTC.

This clone was recorded only once. The J gene is TRBJ2-7, the V gene TRBV7-3; 16 bases agree with TRBD2. J lost 0 bases, V lost 1 base, and 18 bases had no gene match. CDR1 SGHTA and CDR2 FQGTGA come from the germline V gene. CDR3 length equals 23 residues. CDR3 in DNA: TGTGCCAGCAGCTTAAGGACGAGAACAGGAGGGACTAGCGGGGGGGCTAGCTCCTACGAGCAGTACTTC. Translation: CASSLRTRTGGTSGGASSYEQYF.

V is TRBV10-3 and J is TRBJ2-7; maybe TRBD2 (5 bases). Germline CDR1 ENHRY, CDR2 SYGVKD. V was cut by 8 bases and J by 2 bases, with 16 bases left in between. This CDR3 is 14 amino acids long. CDR3 amino acids: CAIQEVEGPYEQYF. The CDR3 DNA sequence: TGTGCCATCCAAGAGGTAGAGGGCCCCTACGAGCAGTACTTC.

The chain is built from TRBV18 and TRBJ1-2; D remains ambiguous. V lost 3 bases, J lost 6 bases, and 11 bases lay in between. Germline V lookup: CDR1 KGHSH, CDR2 LQKENI. The CDR3 length is 13 residues. CDR3 nucleotide sequence: TGTGCCAGCTCACCGGTACCCAAGGATGGCTACACCTTC. This codes for CASSPVPKDGYTF.

This sequence joins TRBV5-8 and TRBJ1-5, with TRBD1 matching over 7 bases. Per the germline V gene, CDR1 is SGHTS and CDR2 is YDEGEE. Trimming took 4 bases from V and 1 from J; bases not matched to a gene: 5. The CDR3 has 15 amino acids. The CDR3, as DNA: TGTGCCAGCAGCCCGGGGACAGACAGCAATCAGCCCCAGCATTTT. It codes for CASSPGTDSNQPQHF.

In its sample, this clone was seen once. The V gene is TRBV30, the J gene TRBJ1-1; D is possibly TRBD1 (5 bases). Germline CDR1 is GTSNPN and CDR2 is SVGIG (reference sequence). The ends were cut back, 5 bases at V and 4 bases at J, with 17 bases in the middle. The CDR3 totals 14 residues. CDR3 bases: TGTGCCTGGGGCAAACAGGCCGGGGGCACTGAAGCTTTCTTT. Translated: CAWGKQAGGTEAFF.

V is TRBV27 and J is TRBJ1-1; no definite D call. Trimming took off 1 base at V and 7 bases at J, with 4 bases between the two ends. Germline CDR1 is MNHEY and CDR2 is SMNVEV (reference sequence). CDR3 size: 11 residues. CDR3: CASSLLGEAFF. The CDR3 nucleotides are TGTGCCAGCAGTTTATTGGGTGAAGCTTTCTTT.

In nucleotides, the CDR3 is TGTGCCAGTAGCAGGGGACAGGGAGTCTACGAGCAGTACTTC. Protein sequence: CASSRGQGVYEQYF. The chain joins TRBV19 to TRBJ2-7; 9 bases agree with TRBD1. The CDR3 spans 14 residues. J lost 3 bases, V lost 6 bases, and 6 bases had no gene match. Germline CDR1 is LNHDA and CDR2 is SQIVND (reference sequence). Variable domain in full (rest from reference TRBV19 and TRBJ2-7): DGGITQSPKYLFRKEGQNVTLSCEQNLNHDAMYWYRQDPGQGLRLIYYSQIVNDFQKGDIAEGYSVSREKKESFPLTVTSAQKNPTAFYLCASSRGQGVYEQYFGPGTRLTVT.

The chain joins TRBV27 to TRBJ1-2; D possibly corresponds to TRBD1 (5 bases). Germline lookup yields CDR1 MNHEY and CDR2 SMNVEV (reference sequence). This CDR3 region has 17 residues. The germline V and J ends were trimmed by 9 bases and 2 bases, with 25 bases remaining between them. The CDR3 loop is CASRRDYRLRGNYGYTF. In DNA, the CDR3 is TGTGCCAGTAGAAGGGACTACCGATTGAGGGGCAACTATGGCTACACCTTC.